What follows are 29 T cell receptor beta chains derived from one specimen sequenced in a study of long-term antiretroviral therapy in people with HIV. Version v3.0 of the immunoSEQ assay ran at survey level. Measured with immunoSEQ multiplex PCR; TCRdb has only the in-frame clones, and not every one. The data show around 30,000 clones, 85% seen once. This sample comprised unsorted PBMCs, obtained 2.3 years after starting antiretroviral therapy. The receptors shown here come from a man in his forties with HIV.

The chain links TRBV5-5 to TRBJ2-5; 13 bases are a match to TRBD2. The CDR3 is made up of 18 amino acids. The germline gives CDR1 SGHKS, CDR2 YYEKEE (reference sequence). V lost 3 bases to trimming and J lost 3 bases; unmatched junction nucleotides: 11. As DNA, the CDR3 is TGTGCCAGCAGCTCAAGCCTGACTAGCGGGAGGAAGGAAGAGACCCAGTACTTC. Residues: CASSSSLTSGRKEETQYF.

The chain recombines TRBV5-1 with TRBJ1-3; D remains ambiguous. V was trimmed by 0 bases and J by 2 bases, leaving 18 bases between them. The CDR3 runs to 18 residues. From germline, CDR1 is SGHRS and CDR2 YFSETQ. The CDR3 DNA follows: TGCGCCAGCAGCTTGGGTGCAAGCCCGGGCGGACCTGGAAACACCATATATTTT. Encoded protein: CASSLGASPGGPGNTIYF.

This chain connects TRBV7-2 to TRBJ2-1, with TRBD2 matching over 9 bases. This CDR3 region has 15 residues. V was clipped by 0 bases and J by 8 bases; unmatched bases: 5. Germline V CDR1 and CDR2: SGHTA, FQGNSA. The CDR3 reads CASSLALLAGDEQFF. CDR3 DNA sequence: TGTGCCAGCAGCTTAGCGCTCTTAGCGGGAGATGAGCAGTTCTTC.

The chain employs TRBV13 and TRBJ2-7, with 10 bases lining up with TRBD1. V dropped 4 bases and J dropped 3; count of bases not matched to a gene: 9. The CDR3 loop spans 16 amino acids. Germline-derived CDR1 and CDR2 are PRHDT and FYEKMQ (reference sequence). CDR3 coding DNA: TGTGCCAGCAGCTCTCCCGGGACAGGGGTTGGCTACGAGCAGTACTTC. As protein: CASSSPGTGVGYEQYF.

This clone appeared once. The CDR3 loop reads CASSFQGTDTQYF. The CDR3 DNA follows: TGCGCCAGCAGCTTCCAGGGAACAGATACGCAGTATTTT. The chain employs TRBV5-1 and TRBJ2-3; a possible D gene is TRBD1 (5 bases). This CDR3 is built from 13 residues. The ends were cut back, 2 bases at V and 3 bases at J, with 7 bases in the middle. Germline loops: CDR1 SGHRS, CDR2 YFSETQ.

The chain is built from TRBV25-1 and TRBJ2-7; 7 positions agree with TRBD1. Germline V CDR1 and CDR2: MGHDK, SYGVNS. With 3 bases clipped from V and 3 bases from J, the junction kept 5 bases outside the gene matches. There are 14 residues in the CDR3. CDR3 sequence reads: CASSDRTGDYEQYF. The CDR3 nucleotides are TGTGCCAGCAGTGACCGGACAGGAGACTACGAGCAGTACTTC.

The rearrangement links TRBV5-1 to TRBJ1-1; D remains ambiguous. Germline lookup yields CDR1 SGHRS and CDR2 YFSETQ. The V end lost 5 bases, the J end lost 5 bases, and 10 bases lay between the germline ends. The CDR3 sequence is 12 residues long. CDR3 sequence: CASSLGWTEAFF. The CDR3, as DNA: TGCGCCAGCAGTTTAGGATGGACTGAAGCTTTCTTT.

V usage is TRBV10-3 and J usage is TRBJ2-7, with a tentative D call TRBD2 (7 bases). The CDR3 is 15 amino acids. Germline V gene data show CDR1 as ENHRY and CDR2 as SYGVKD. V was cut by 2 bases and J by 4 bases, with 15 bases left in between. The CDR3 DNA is TGTGCCATCAGTGAGGAGGGGGGGTTTAGTTACGAGCAGTACTTC. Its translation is CAISEEGGFSYEQYF.

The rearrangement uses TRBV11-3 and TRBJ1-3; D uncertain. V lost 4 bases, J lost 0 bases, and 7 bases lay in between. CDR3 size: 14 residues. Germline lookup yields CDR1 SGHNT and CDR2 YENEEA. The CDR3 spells CASSSRNSGNTIYF. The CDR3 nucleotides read TGTGCCAGCAGCTCCCGTAACTCTGGAAACACCATATATTTT. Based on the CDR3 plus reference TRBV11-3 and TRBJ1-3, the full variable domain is EAGVVQSPRYKIIEKKQPVAFWCNPISGHNTLYWYLQNLGQGPELLIRYENEEAVDDSQLPKDRFSAERLKGVDSTLKIQPAELGDSAVYLCASSSRNSGNTIYFGEGSWLTVV.

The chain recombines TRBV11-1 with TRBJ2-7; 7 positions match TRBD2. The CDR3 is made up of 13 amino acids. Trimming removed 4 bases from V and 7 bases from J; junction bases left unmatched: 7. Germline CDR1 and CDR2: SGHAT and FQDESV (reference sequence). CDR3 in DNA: TGTGCCAGCAGCTCGCAGGTGGGGGGGGAGCAGTACTTC. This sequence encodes CASSSQVGGEQYF.

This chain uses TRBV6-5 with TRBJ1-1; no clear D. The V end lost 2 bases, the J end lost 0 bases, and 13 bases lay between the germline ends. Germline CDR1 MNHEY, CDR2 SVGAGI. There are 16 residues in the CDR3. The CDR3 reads CASSYQRSEVNTEAFF. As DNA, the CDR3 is TGTGCCAGCAGTTACCAACGAAGCGAAGTGAACACTGAAGCTTTCTTT.

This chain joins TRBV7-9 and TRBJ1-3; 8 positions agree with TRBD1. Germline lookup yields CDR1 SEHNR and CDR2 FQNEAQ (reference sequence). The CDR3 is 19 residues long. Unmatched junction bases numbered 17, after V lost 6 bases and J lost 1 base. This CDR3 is CASSFKGQALRGSGNTIYF. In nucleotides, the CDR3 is TGTGCCAGCAGTTTTAAGGGACAGGCATTGAGGGGATCTGGAAACACCATATATTTT.

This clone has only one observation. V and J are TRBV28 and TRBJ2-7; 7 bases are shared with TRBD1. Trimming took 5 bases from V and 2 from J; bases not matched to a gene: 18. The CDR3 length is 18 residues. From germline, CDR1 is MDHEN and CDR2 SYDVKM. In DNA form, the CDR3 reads TGTGCCAGCAGTCCACCCGTAGACCAGGGGGTCCCCCCCTACGAGCAGTACTTC. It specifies CASSPPVDQGVPPYEQYF. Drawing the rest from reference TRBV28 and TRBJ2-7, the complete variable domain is DVKVTQSSRYLVKRTGEKVFLECVQDMDHENMFWYRQDPGLGLRLIYFSYDVKMKEKGDIPEGYSVSREKKERFSLILESASTNQTSMYLCASSPPVDQGVPPYEQYFGPGTRLTVT.

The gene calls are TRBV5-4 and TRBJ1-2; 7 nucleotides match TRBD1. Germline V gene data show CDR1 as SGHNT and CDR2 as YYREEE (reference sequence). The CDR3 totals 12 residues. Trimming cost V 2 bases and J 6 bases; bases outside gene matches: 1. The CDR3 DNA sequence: TGTGCCAGCAGCTTCGGACAGGATGGCTACACCTTC. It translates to CASSFGQDGYTF.

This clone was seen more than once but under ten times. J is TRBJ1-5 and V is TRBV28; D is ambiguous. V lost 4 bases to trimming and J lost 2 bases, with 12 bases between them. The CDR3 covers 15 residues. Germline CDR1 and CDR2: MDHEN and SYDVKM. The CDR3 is CASSSPNWGNQPQHF. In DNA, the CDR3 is TGTGCCAGCAGTTCCCCGAACTGGGGCAATCAGCCCCAGCATTTT.

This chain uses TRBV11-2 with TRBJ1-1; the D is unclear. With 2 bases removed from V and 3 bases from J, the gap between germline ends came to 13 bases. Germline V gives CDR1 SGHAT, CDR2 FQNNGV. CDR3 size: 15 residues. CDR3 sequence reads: CASSLMGRGHTEAFF. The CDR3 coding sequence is TGTGCCAGCAGCTTAATGGGTCGAGGCCACACTGAAGCTTTCTTT. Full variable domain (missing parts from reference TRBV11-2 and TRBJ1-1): EAGVAQSPRYKIIEKRQSVAFWCNPISGHATLYWYQQILGQGPKLLIQFQNNGVVDDSQLPKDRFSAERLKGVDSTLKIQPAKLEDSAVYLCASSLMGRGHTEAFFGQGTRLTVV.

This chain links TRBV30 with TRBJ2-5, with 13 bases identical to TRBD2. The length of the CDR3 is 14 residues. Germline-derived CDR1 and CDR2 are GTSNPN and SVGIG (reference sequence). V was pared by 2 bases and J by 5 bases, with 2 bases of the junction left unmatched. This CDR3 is CAWSPTSGRETQYF. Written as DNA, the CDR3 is TGTGCCTGGAGTCCGACTAGCGGGAGGGAGACCCAGTACTTC.

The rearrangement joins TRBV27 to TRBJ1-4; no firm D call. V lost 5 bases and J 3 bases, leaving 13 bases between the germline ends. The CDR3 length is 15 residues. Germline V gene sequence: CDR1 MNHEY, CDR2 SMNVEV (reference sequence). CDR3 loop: CASSNYRTANEKLFF. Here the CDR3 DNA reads TGTGCCAGCAGTAACTACCGGACGGCTAATGAAAAACTGTTTTTT.

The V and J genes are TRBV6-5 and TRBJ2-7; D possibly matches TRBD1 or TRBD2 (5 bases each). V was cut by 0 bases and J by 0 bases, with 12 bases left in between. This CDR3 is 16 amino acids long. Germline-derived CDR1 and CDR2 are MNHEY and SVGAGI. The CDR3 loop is CASSYSGRESSYEQYF. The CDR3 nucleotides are TGTGCCAGCAGTTACTCTGGCAGGGAGAGCTCCTACGAGCAGTACTTC.

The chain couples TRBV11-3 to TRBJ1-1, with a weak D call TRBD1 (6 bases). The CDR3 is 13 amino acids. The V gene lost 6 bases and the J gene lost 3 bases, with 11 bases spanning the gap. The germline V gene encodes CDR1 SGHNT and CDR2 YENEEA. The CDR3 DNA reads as TGTGCCAGCAGGGGGACACCCGACACTGAAGCTTTCTTT. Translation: CASRGTPDTEAFF.

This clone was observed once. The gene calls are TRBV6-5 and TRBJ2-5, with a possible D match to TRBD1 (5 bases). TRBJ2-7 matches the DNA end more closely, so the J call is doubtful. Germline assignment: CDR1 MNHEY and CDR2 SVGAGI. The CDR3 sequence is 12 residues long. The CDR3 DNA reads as TGTGCCAGCAGTTACACAGGTGGCGAGCAGTACTTC. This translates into CASSYTGGEQYF.

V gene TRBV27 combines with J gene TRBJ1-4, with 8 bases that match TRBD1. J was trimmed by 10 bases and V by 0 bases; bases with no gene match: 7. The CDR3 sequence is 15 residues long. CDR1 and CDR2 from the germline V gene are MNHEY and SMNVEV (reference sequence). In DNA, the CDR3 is TGTGCCAGCAGTTTATCATGGCAGGGGGCGGGAAAACTGTTTTTT. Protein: CASSLSWQGAGKLFF.

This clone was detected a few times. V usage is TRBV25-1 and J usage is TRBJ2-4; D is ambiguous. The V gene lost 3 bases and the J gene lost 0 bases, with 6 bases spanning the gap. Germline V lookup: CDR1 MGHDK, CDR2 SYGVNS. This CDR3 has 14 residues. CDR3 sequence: CASSDSLAKNIQYF. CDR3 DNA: TGTGCCAGCAGTGACTCGCTAGCCAAAAACATTCAGTACTTC.

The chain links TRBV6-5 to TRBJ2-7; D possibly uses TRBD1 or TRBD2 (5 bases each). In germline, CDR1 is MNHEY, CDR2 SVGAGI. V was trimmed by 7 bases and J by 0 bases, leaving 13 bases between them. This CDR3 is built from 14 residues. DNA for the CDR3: TGTGCCAGCACCCGAGTTGGGGGCTCCTACGAGCAGTACTTC. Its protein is CASTRVGGSYEQYF.

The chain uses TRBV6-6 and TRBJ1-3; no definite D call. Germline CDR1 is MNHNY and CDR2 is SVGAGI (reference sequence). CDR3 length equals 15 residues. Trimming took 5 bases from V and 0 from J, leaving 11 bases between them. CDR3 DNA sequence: TGTGCCAGCAGTGACGGGCCGAGCTCTGGAAACACCATATATTTT. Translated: CASSDGPSSGNTIYF.

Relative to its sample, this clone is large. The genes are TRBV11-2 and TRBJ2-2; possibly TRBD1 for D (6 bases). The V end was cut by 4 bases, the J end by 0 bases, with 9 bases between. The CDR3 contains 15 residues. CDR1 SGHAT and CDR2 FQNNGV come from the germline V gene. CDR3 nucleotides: TGTGCCAGCAGCTCGGACAGAACGAACACCGGGGAGCTGTTTTTT. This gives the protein CASSSDRTNTGELFF.

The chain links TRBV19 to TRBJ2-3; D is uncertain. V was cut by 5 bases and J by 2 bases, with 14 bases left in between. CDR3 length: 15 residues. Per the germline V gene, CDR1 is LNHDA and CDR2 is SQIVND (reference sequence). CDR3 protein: CASSSGRHHTDTQYF. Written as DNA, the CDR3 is TGTGCCAGTAGTTCGGGCCGGCACCACACAGATACGCAGTATTTT.

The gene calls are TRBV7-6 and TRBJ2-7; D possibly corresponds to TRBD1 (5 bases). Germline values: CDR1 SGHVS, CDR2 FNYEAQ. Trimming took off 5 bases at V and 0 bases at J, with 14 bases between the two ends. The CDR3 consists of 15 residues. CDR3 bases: TGTGCCAGCAGCCCAAAGACAGAGAGCTCCTACGAGCAGTACTTC. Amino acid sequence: CASSPKTESSYEQYF.

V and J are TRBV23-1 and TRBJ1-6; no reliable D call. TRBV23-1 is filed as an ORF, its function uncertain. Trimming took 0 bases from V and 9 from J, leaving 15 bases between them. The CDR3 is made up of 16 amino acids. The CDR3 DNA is TGCGCCAGCAGTCAATCGGCACGGGTAGGTATTTCACCCCTCCACTTT. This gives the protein CASSQSARVGISPLHF.